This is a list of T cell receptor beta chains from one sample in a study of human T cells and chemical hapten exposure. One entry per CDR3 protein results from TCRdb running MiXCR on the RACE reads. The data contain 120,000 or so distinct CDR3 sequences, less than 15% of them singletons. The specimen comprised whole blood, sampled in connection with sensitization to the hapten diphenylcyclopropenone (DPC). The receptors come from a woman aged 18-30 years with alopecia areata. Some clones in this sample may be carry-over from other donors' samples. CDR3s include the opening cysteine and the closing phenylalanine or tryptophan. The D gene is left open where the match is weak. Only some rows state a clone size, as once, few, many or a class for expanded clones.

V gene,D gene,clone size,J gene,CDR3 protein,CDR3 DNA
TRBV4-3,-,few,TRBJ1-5,CASSQDPHGGSNQPQHF,TGCGCCAGCAGCCAGGACCCACATGGAGGTAGCAATCAGCCCCAGCATTTT
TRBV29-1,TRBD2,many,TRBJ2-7,CSASGRYEQYF,TGCAGCGCTAGCGGCCGGTACGAGCAGTACTTC
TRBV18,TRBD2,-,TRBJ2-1,CASSPPGGATYNEQFF,TGTGCCAGCTCACCACCCGGGGGGGCCACCTACAATGAGCAGTTCTTC
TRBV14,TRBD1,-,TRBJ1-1,CASSQFGGQANTEAFF,TGTGCCAGCAGCCAATTTGGGGGACAGGCCAACACTGAAGCTTTCTTT
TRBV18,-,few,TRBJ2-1,CASSPSGIHEQFF,TGTGCCAGCTCACCATCGGGGATCCATGAGCAGTTCTTC
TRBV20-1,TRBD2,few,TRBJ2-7,CSAGPGLAAVNSYEQYF,TGCAGTGCTGGACCGGGACTAGCGGCTGTTAACTCCTACGAGCAGTACTTC
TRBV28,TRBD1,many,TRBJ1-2,CASSGTGSYYGYTF,TGTGCCAGCAGCGGGACAGGAAGTTACTATGGCTACACCTTC
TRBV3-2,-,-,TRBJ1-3,CASSTTDSRKSSGNTIYF,TGTGCCAGCAGCACAACCGACAGCCGGAAGAGCTCTGGAAACACCATATATTTT
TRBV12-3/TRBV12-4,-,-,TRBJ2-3,CASSLWLGEDTQYF,TGTGCCAGCAGTTTATGGTTAGGGGAGGATACGCAGTATTTT
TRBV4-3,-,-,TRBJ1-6,CASSQEPATSSPLHF,TGCGCCAGCAGCCAAGAACCCGCGACCAGTTCACCCCTCCACTTT
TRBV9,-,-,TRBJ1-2,CASSVTPDRTEYGYTF,TGTGCCAGCAGCGTAACCCCGGACAGAACGGAATATGGCTACACCTTC
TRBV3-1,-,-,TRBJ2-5,CASSQGWGLSETQYF,TGTGCCAGCAGCCAAGGTTGGGGGTTATCGGAGACCCAGTACTTC
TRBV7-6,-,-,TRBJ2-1,CASSSQTAGMVDEQFF,TGTGCCAGCAGCTCTCAAACGGCGGGGATGGTGGATGAGCAGTTCTTC
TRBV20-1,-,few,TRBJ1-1,CSARRSMNTEAFF,TGCAGTGCTAGGCGTAGCATGAACACTGAAGCTTTCTTT
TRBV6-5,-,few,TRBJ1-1,CASRPGTFTEAFF,TGTGCCAGCAGGCCTGGGACTTTCACTGAAGCTTTCTTT
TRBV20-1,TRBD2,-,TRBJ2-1,CSALAVVGNNEQFF,TGCAGTGCTCTAGCGGTAGTGGGGAACAATGAGCAGTTCTTC
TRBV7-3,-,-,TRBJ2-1,CARSFRLASYNEQFF,TGTGCCCGCAGCTTTCGGCTAGCCTCCTACAATGAGCAGTTCTTC
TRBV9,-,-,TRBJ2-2,CASSVTPDYFLLTGELFF,TGTGCCAGCAGCGTAACCCCGGACTACTTCCTCCTCACCGGGGAGCTGTTTTTT
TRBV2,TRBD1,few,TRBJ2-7,CASRKGTGDSYEQYF,TGTGCCAGCAGGAAGGGGACAGGGGACTCCTACGAGCAGTACTTC
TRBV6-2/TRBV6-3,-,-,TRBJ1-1,CASSYVTGEVNTEAFF,TGTGCCAGCAGTTACGTGACAGGTGAGGTGAACACTGAAGCTTTCTTT
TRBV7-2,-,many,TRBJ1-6,CASSFGSYNSPLHF,TGTGCCAGCAGCTTTGGCTCCTATAATTCACCCCTCCACTTT
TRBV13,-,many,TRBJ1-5,CASSLGGVQPQHF,TGTGCCAGCAGCTTAGGAGGGGTACAGCCCCAGCATTTT
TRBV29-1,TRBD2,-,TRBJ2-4,CSVERRGEGNIQYF,TGCAGCGTTGAAAGGCGGGGGGAGGGAAACATTCAGTACTTC
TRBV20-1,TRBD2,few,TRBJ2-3,CSANIPGLAGLTDTQYF,TGCAGTGCTAATATTCCGGGACTAGCGGGGCTCACAGATACGCAGTATTTT
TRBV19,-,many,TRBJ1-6,CASIGGDSYNSPLHF,TGTGCCAGTATCGGCGGGGACTCCTATAATTCACCCCTCCACTTT
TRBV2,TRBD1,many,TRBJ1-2,CASNEGTAVYGYTF,TGTGCCAGCAACGAAGGGACAGCCGTCTATGGCTACACCTTC
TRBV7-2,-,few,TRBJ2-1,CASSLARGNEQFF,TGTGCCAGCAGCTTAGCTAGGGGCAATGAGCAGTTCTTC
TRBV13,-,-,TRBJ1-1,CASSFRVLNTEAFF,TGTGCCAGCAGCTTCCGGGTTCTGAACACTGAAGCTTTCTTT
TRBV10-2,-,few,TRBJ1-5,CASSEARQYNQPQHF,TGCGCCAGCAGTGAGGCTCGACAGTACAATCAGCCCCAGCATTTT
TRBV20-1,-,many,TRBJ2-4,CSARGRAGAFGIQYF,TGCAGTGCTAGAGGAAGGGCAGGGGCCTTTGGCATTCAGTACTTC
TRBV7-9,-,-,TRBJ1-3,CASSPQGSSGNTIYF,TGTGCCAGCAGCCCACAGGGCTCCTCTGGAAACACCATATATTTT
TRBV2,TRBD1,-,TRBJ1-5,CASSPGTGTGSSQPQHF,TGTGCCAGCAGTCCAGGGACCGGGACAGGGAGCAGTCAGCCCCAGCATTTT
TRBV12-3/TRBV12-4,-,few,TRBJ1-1,CASSLVSRNTEAFF,TGTGCCAGCAGTTTAGTCAGCAGGAACACTGAAGCTTTCTTT
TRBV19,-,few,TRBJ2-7,CASSSSTVSYEQYF,TGTGCCAGTAGTTCCTCGACAGTCTCCTACGAGCAGTACTTC
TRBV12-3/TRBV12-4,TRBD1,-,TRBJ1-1,CASSTILGQGNTEAFF,TGTGCCAGCAGTACCATTCTGGGACAGGGGAACACTGAAGCTTTCTTT
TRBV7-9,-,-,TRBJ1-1,CASSLASGTNTEAFF,TGTGCCAGCAGCTTAGCGTCAGGGACGAACACTGAAGCTTTCTTT
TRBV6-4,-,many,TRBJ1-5,CASSDSREGDNQPQHF,TGTGCCAGCAGTGACTCGAGGGAAGGAGACAATCAGCCCCAGCATTTT
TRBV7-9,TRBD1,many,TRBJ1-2,CASSVDRGGFYGYTF,TGTGCCAGCAGCGTCGACAGGGGCGGCTTCTATGGCTACACCTTC
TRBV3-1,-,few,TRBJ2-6,CASSQTSGANVLTF,TGTGCCAGCAGCCAAACATCTGGGGCCAACGTCCTGACTTTC
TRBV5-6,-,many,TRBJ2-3,CASSLGAADTQYF,TGTGCCAGCAGCTTGGGGGCAGCCGATACGCAGTATTTT
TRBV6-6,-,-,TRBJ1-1,CASSPPRRGMNTEAFF,TGTGCCAGCAGCCCCCCGAGGCGGGGGATGAACACTGAAGCTTTCTTT
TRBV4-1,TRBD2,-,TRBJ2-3,CASSQQTSGGATDTQYF,TGCGCCAGCAGCCAACAGACTAGCGGGGGGGCGACAGATACGCAGTATTTT
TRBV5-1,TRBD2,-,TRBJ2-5,CASSAGLAAQETQYF,TGCGCCAGCAGCGCGGGACTAGCGGCCCAAGAGACCCAGTACTTC
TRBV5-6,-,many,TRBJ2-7,CASSFNPYEQYF,TGTGCCAGCAGCTTTAATCCCTACGAGCAGTACTTC
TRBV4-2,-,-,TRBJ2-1,CASSQEEGGAAYNEQFF,TGTGCCAGCAGCCAAGAAGAGGGCGGGGCAGCCTACAATGAGCAGTTCTTC
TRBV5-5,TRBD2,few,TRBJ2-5,CASSSRTSGAQETQYF,TGTGCCAGCAGCTCAAGGACTAGCGGAGCACAAGAGACCCAGTACTTC
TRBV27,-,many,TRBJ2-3,CASSQRWGGPTDTQYF,TGTGCCAGCAGCCAGAGGTGGGGGGGCCCGACAGATACGCAGTATTTT
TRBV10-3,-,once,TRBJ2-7,CAISESWGGNEQYF,TGTGCCATCAGTGAGTCTTGGGGGGGCAACGAGCAGTACTTC
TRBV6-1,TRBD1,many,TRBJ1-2,CATAVWTGGSYGYTF,TGTGCCACCGCGGTCTGGACAGGGGGATCCTATGGCTACACCTTC
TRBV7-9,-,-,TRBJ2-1,CASRPARRGEQFF,TGTGCCAGCAGACCGGCCCGGCGGGGTGAGCAGTTCTTC
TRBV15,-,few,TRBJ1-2,CATSSAVVYGYTF,TGTGCCACCAGCTCGGCCGTAGTCTATGGCTACACCTTC
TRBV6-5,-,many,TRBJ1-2,CASSPSAAVYGYTF,TGTGCCAGCAGTCCATCCGCAGCCGTCTATGGCTACACCTTC
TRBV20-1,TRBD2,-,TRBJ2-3,CSALRRDYDTSQYF,TGCAGTGCTCTGCGGAGGGACTATGATACGTCGCAGTATTTT
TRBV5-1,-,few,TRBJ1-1,CASSAGPSNTEAFF,TGCGCCAGCAGCGCGGGACCGTCGAACACTGAAGCTTTCTTT
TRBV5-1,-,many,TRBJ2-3,CASSLGTTIGTDTQYF,TGCGCCAGCAGCTTGGGGACTACCATCGGTACAGATACGCAGTATTTT
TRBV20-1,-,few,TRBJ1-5,CSAKVSGAKGQPQHF,TGCAGTGCAAAGGTATCTGGAGCAAAGGGTCAGCCCCAGCATTTT
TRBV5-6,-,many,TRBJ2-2,CASSLGHSYTGELFF,TGTGCCAGCAGCCTGGGACACTCTTACACCGGGGAGCTGTTTTTT
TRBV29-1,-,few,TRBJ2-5,CSVESSLAPGETQYF,TGCAGCGTTGAAAGCTCTCTAGCCCCCGGAGAGACCCAGTACTTC
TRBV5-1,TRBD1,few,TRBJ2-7,CASSLFTGTGYGEQYF,TGCGCCAGCAGCTTGTTCACCGGGACAGGGTACGGCGAGCAGTACTTC